This entry describes one T cell receptor (beta chain). Antigen unknown. This entry comes from a study of T cells in Graves' hyperthyroidism and ophthalmopathy. PBMCs came from 9 to 10 ml fresh peripheral blood. Study findings and constraints: The model foresaw ophthalmopathy a median 6.5 months prior to onset.

TCR beta CDR3 regions were amplified from RNA transcripts. The HTBI primer set served for first-round RT-PCR of the TCR CDR3. MiXCR was run by TCRdb on the multiplex PCR reads, yielding one entry per CDR3 protein. The sample lists fewer than 800,000 distinct CDR3 sequences; 16% were seen once. Unmatched junction bases numbered 11, after V lost 5 bases and J lost 0 bases. Germline CDR1 is LNHDA and CDR2 is SQIVND (reference sequence). This CDR3 has 18 residues. The specimen was blood. The J gene is TRBJ2-1, the V gene TRBV19; TRBD2 matches at 9 bases. This clonotype was obtained from a man between 18 and 35 years old with Graves' hyperthyroidism. The chain's CDR3 is CASSHPISLAGSYNEQFF. The CDR3 nucleotides read TGTGCCAGTAGTCATCCTATCTCACTAGCGGGCTCCTACAATGAGCAGTTCTTC. Supplemented by reference TRBV19 and TRBJ2-1, the full variable domain reads DGGITQSPKYLFRKEGQNVTLSCEQNLNHDAMYWYRQDPGQGLRLIYYSQIVNDFQKGDIAEGYSVSREKKESFPLTVTSAQKNPTAFYLCASSHPISLAGSYNEQFFGPGTRLTVL.